Each of the 5 T cell receptor beta chains below was sequenced from the same sample in a study of CD8 T cells in Susac syndrome. Reverse transcription of about 0.5 to 1 ug RNA was carried out with random hexamers. MiXCR, applied by TCRdb to the immunoSEQ multiplex PCR reads, yields one record per CDR3 protein. The data contain tens of thousands of distinct CDR3 sequences, over 85% of them seen just once; the ten biggest clones take up around 0.53%. Sequences were obtained from CD8+ T cells from PBMCs. These receptors came from a human donor in good health.

The rearrangement uses TRBV5-1 and TRBJ2-1; 7 bases fit TRBD2. The CDR3 spans 17 residues. The V gene's germline CDR1 is SGHRS and CDR2 YFSETQ. V shed 1 base, J shed 0 bases, and the junction held 7 bases outside the gene matches. In nucleotides, the CDR3 is TGCGCCAGCAGCTTGTCCTGGGGGGGGAGCTCCTACAATGAGCAGTTCTTC. Residues: CASSLSWGGSSYNEQFF. The variable domain in full, with the rest retrieved from reference TRBV5-1 and TRBJ2-1, is KAGVTQTPRYLIKTRGQQVTLSCSPISGHRSVSWYQQTPGQGLQFLFEYFSETQRNKGNFPGRFSGRQFSNSRSEMNVSTLELGDSALYLCASSLSWGGSSYNEQFFGPGTRLTVL.

The chain recombines TRBV7-2 with TRBJ2-2; TRBD2 matches 7 bases. Germline V lookup: CDR1 SGHTA, CDR2 FQGNSA. The ends lost 5 bases at V and 5 bases at J; junction bases unmatched: 5. This CDR3 has 14 amino acids. The CDR3 reads CASSPVSGTGELFF. Written as DNA, the CDR3 is TGTGCCAGCAGCCCCGTTAGCGGGACCGGGGAGCTGTTTTTT.

The chain is built from TRBV4-1 and TRBJ2-5, with TRBD2 identical over 12 bases. CDR1 and CDR2 (germline): MGHRA, YSYEKL. V dropped 1 base and J dropped 4; count of bases not matched to a gene: 7. The CDR3 is 17 amino acids. CDR3 DNA sequence: TGCGCCAGCAGCCAAGGACTAGCGGGAGTCTTCGGAGAGACCCAGTACTTC. This codes for CASSQGLAGVFGETQYF.

This rearrangement joins TRBV5-6 to TRBJ2-7; 8 bases align to TRBD1. Germline trimming cut 4 bases from V and 2 bases from J; bases unmatched to any gene: 5. The CDR3 sequence is 14 residues long. Germline V gene lookup returns CDR1 SGHDT and CDR2 YYEEEE. In nucleotides, the CDR3 is TGTGCCAGCAGCCCGACAGGGGTCCCCTACGAGCAGTACTTC. Its translation is CASSPTGVPYEQYF.

CDR3 sequence reads: CASSPPGGGGDGYTF. As DNA, the CDR3 is TGTGCCAGTAGTCCGCCCGGTGGAGGGGGAGATGGCTACACCTTC. The chain combines TRBV19 with TRBJ1-2, with D perhaps matching TRBD1 (6 bases). Trimming removed 5 bases at V and 6 bases at J, with 19 bases between. The CDR3 consists of 15 residues. Germline CDR1 and CDR2: LNHDA and SQIVND (reference sequence).